The T cell receptor beta chain described here comes from a study of TIL therapy for anti-PD-1-resistant metastatic lung cancer. Looking at the study overall: Tumors were harvested before any PD-1/PD-L1 blockade.

Sequencing used immunoSEQ v3. TCRdb's copy holds only in-frame clones and misses some; the assay was immunoSEQ multiplex PCR. The sample shows about 59,000 clones, 73% of them seen only once. Specified time point: pre-treatment sample, taken before nivolumab and TIL therapy. This CDR3 is built from 12 residues. V was pared by 3 bases and J by 8 bases, with 10 bases between. The germline gives CDR1 MDHEN, CDR2 SYDVKM. Comment on this clone: Its antigen is currently unknown.

Overall study findings and caveats: This highly selected cohort may not generalize to typical lung cancer patients.

Sequencing was performed on blood, taken at baseline. This receptor was identified in a person aged 25 to 80 with non-small cell lung cancer. The J gene is TRBJ1-2, the V gene TRBV28; no clear D. This chain's CDR3 is CASSLEARGYTF. The CDR3 DNA reads as TGTGCCAGCAGTTTGGAGGCGAGAGGCTACACCTTC.